This record covers a single T cell receptor (beta chain). The target antigen is unknown. The CDR3 contains 16 residues. With 5 bases clipped from V and 8 bases from J, the junction kept 10 bases outside the gene matches. Per the germline V gene, CDR1 is SGHTA and CDR2 is FQGNSA. Sample time point: sample taken at primary tumor resection. The sequenced material consisted of unsorted whole RNA from tumor, nontumor lung or frozen PBMC. Donation came from 70 or so patients with untreated early-stage non-small cell lung cancer. The sample belongs to a study of spatial heterogeneity in lung cancer. Study summary: The library had UMIs, and each TCR and UMI pair averaged more than ten raw reads. The study's findings and limits: Ubiquitous expanded tumor TCRs surfaced in blood more at resection than they did at follow-up.

Unique molecular identifiers tagged every individual TCR cDNA molecule. TCRdb used MiXCR to reprocess the 5' RACE reads, holding one entry per CDR3 protein. In the table there are under 75,000 distinct CDR3 sequences, about 14% of which are singletons. The sample was PBMCs, taken at surgery. The receptor was derived from a male donor with early-stage non-small cell lung cancer. The V and J genes are TRBV7-2 and TRBJ2-1; 12 bases align to TRBD2. The CDR3 DNA follows: TGTGCCAGCAGCCGGGACGTGACTAGCGGGAGAGATGAGCAGTTCTTC. It yields the protein CASSRDVTSGRDEQFF.